In its sample, the clone carrying this TCR beta chain was seen a few times. The antigen remains undetermined. The entry originates in a study of regulatory T cells in long-lasting Graves disease. Background on the study: The term persistent Graves' disease signified upward of 5 years on antithyroid drugs with positive TSH receptor antibodies. General study points: Persistent cases of Graves' showed reduced TCR diversity relative to newly diagnosed patients. Persistent disease showed a preference for TRBV28, TRBJ1-2 and TRBJ2-5.

Time point described: persistent/refractory GD, antithyroid drugs over 5 years with positive TRAb. There was RNA extracted from PBMCs, and the TCR library was made from it. Assembly of TCR beta libraries relied on iRepertoire HTBI primers together with Arm-PCR of CDR3 regions. MiXCR, run by TCRdb on the multiplex PCR reads, gives a single entry per CDR3 protein. This sample yields 250,000 to 300,000 distinct CDR3 sequences, of which around a fifth are seen a single time; roughly 56% belongs to the top ten. The CDR3 totals 15 residues. Per germline, CDR1 DFQATT and CDR2 SNEGSKA (reference sequence). The ends lost 0 bases at V and 2 bases at J; junction bases unmatched: 6.

The TCR comes from a female donor with Graves disease. Material: peripheral blood mononuclear cells (PBMCs), obtained when the disease was refractory, from a patient treated with antithyroid drugs. The genes are TRBV20-1 and TRBJ1-1; 7 bases map to TRBD1. CDR3 sequence: CSARDEGGPNTEAFF. The CDR3 DNA follows: TGCAGTGCTAGAGATGAAGGGGGCCCTAACACTGAAGCTTTCTTT.